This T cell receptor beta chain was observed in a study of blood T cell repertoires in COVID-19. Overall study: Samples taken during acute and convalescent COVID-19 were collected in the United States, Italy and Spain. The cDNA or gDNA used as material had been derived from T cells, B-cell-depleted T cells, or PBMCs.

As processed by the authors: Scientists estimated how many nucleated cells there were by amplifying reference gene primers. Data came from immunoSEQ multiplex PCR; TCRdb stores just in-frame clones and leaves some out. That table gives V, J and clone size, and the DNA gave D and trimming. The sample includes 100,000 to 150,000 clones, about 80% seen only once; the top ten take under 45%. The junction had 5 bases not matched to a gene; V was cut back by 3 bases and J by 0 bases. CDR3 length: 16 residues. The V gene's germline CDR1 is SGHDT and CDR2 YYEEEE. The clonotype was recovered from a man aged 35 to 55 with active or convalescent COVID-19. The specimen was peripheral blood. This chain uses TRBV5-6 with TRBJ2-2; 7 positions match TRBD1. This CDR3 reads CASSSVGTANTGELFF. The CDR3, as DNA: TGTGCCAGCAGCTCCGTTGGGACAGCGAACACCGGGGAGCTGTTTTTT.